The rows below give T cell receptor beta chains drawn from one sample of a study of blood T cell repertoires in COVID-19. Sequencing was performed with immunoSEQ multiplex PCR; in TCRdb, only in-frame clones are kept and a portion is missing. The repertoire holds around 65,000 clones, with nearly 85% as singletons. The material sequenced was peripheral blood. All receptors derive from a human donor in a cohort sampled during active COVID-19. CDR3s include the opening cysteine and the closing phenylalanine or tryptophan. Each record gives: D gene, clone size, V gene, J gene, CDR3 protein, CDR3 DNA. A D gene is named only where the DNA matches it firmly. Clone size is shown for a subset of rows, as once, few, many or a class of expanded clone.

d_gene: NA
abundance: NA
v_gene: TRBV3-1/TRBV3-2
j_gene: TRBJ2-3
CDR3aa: CASSRTGTGGPTDTQYF
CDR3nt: TGTGCCAGCAGCCGGACGGGGACGGGGGGCCCCACAGATACGCAGTATTTT

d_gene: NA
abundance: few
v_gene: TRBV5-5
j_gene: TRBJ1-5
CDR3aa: CASSLAPGYSNQPQHF
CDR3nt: TGTGCCAGCAGCTTGGCCCCGGGATATAGCAATCAGCCCCAGCATTTT

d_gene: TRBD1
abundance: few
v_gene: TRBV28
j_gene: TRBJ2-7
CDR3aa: CASSSTYFSPGQGLNGHEQYF
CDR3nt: TGTGCCAGCAGTTCAACCTACTTTTCTCCGGGACAGGGTCTGAACGGCCACGAGCAGTACTTC

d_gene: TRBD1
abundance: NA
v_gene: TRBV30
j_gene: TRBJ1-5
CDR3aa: CAWSGGTGSQPQHF
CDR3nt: TGTGCCTGGAGTGGGGGGACAGGGTCCCAGCCCCAGCATTTT

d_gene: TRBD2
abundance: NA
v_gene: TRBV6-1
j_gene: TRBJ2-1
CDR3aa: CASSETSGGPYNEQFF
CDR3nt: TGTGCCAGCAGTGAAACTAGCGGGGGCCCCTACAATGAGCAGTTCTTC

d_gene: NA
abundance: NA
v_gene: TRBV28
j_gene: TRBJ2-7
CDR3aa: CASSLGGIPYEQYF
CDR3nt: TGTGCCAGCAGTTTAGGGGGGATTCCCTACGAGCAGTACTTC

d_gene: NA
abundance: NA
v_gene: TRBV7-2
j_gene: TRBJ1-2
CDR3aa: CASRFARGEDYGYTF
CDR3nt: TGTGCCAGCAGGTTCGCGCGGGGGGAGGACTATGGCTACACCTTC

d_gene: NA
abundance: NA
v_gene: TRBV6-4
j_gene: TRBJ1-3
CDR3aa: CASSPEAGNTIYF
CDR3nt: TGTGCCAGCAGTCCCGAAGCAGGAAACACCATATATTTT

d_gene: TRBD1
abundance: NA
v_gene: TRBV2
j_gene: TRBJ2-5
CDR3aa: CASSRDRGVGETQYF
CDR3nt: TGTGCCAGCAGTCGCGACAGGGGGGTAGGGGAGACCCAGTACTTC

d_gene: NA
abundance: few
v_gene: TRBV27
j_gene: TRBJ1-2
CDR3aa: CASSSVRRGGYTF
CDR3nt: TGTGCCAGCAGCAGTGTCCGGAGGGGTGGCTACACCTTC

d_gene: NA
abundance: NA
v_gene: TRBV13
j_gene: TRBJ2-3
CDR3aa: CASSPTRQFTDTQYF
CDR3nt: TGTGCCAGCAGCCCAACCCGACAGTTCACAGATACGCAGTATTTT

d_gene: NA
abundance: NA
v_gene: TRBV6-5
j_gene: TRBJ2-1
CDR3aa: CASHLSWTAYNEQFF
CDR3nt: TGTGCCAGTCATCTCTCATGGACAGCCTACAATGAGCAGTTCTTC

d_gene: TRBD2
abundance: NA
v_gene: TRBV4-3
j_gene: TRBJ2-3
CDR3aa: CASSQDLGTSGGWTDTQYF
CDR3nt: TGCGCCAGCAGCCAAGATCTGGGGACTAGCGGGGGGTGGACAGATACGCAGTATTTT

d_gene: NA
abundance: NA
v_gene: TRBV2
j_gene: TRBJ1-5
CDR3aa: CASSTLRNRAIQPQHF
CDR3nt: TGTGCCAGCAGCACCCTCCGAAACAGGGCGATACAGCCCCAGCATTTT

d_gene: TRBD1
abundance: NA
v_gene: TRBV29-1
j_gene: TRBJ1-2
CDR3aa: CSVEKGQVVATF
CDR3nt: TGCAGCGTTGAAAAGGGACAGGTAGTCGCCACCTTC

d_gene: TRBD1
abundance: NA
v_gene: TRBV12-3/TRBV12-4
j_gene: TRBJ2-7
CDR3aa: CASGQGTYEQYF
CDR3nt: TGTGCCAGCGGACAGGGAACCTACGAGCAGTACTTC

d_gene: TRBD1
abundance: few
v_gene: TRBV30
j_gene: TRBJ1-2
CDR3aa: CAWERDRDVWGYTF
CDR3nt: TGTGCCTGGGAAAGGGACAGGGATGTTTGGGGCTACACCTTC

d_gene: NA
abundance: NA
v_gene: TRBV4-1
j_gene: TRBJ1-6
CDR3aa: CASSQEPGMGNLHF
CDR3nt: TGCGCCAGCAGCCAAGAACCTGGAATGGGCAACCTCCACTTT

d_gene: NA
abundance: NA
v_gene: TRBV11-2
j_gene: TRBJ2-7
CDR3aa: CASSFGSSLNEQYF
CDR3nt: TGTGCCAGCAGCTTCGGGTCATCCCTCAACGAGCAGTACTTC

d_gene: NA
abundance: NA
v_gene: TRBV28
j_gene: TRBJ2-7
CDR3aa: CASRPPQVYSYEQYF
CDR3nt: TGTGCCAGCCGACCGCCCCAGGTTTACTCCTACGAGCAGTACTTC

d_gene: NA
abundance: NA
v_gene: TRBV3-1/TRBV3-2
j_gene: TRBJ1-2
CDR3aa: CASSQALQGGYGYTF
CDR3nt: TGTGCCAGCAGCCAAGCTTTGCAGGGAGGATATGGCTACACCTTC

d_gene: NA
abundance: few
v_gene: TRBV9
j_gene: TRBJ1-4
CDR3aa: CASSGPTGVGEKLFF
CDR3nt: TGTGCCAGCAGCGGACCGACGGGGGTGGGGGAAAAACTGTTTTTT

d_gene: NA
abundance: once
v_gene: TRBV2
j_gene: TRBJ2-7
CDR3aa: CASSTTGTRAYEQYF
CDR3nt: TGTGCCAGCAGTACGACCGGGACAAGAGCCTACGAGCAGTACTTC

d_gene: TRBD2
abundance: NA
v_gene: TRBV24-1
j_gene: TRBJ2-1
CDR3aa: CATSDFTLAGGMRQFF
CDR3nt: TGTGCCACCAGTGATTTCACACTAGCGGGGGGGATGCGGCAGTTCTTC

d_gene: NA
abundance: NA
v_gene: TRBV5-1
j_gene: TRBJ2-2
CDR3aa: CASSLGDTNTGELFF
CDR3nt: TGCGCCAGCAGCTTGGGGGACACAAACACCGGGGAGCTGTTTTTT

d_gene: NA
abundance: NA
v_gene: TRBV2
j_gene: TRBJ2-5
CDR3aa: CASSVGAIRETQYF
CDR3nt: TGTGCCAGCAGTGTTGGGGCGATCCGGGAGACCCAGTACTTC

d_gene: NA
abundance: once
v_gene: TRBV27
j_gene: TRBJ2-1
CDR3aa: CASSLNSWYSNNEQFF
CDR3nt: TGTGCCAGCAGTTTAAATAGTTGGTACAGTAACAATGAGCAGTTCTTC

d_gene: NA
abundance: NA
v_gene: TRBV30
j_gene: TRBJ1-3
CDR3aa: CAWSVRRGSGNTIYF
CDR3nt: TGTGCCTGGAGTGTACGGCGAGGCTCTGGAAACACCATATATTTT

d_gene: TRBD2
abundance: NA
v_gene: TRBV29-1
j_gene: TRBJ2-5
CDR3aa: CSVGRGKETQYF
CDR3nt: TGCAGCGTAGGGCGGGGGAAAGAGACCCAGTACTTC

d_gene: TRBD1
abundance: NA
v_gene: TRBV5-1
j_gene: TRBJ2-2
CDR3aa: CASFEDRGELFF
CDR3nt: TGCGCCAGCTTCGAGGACAGGGGGGAGCTGTTTTTT

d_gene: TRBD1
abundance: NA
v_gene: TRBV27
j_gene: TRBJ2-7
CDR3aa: CASSLSKTGIYEQYF
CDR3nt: TGTGCCAGCAGTTTATCTAAGACAGGGATCTACGAGCAGTACTTC

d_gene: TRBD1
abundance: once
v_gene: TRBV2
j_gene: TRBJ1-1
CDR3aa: CASRPDRAVKMNTEAFF
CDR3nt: TGTGCCAGCAGACCGGACAGGGCTGTTAAAATGAACACTGAAGCTTTCTTT

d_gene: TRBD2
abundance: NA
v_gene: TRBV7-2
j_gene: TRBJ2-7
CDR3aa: CASSLNSGGAYEQYF
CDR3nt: TGTGCCAGCAGCCTCAATAGCGGGGGGGCTTACGAGCAGTACTTC

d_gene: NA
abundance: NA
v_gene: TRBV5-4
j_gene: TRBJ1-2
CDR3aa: CASGGRDYGYTF
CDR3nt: TGTGCCAGCGGGGGCCGCGACTATGGCTACACCTTC

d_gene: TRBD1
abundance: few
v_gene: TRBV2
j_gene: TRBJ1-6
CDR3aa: CASNRDSLNSPLHF
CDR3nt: TGTGCCAGCAACAGGGACAGCCTAAATTCACCCCTCCACTTT

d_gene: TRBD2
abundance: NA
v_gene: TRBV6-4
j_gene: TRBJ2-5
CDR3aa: CASSDGRGGYSWPETQYF
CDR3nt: TGTGCCAGCAGTGACGGGAGGGGAGGGTATTCATGGCCCGAGACCCAGTACTTC

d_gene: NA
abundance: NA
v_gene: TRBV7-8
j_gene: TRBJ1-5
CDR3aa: CASSLVEGGNQPQHF
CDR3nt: TGTGCCAGCAGCTTAGTCGAAGGGGGCAATCAGCCCCAGCATTTT

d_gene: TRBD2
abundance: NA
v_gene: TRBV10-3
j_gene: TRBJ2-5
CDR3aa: CAISEGTSGLGETQYF
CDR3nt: TGTGCCATCAGTGAGGGGACTAGCGGGTTGGGGGAGACCCAGTACTTC

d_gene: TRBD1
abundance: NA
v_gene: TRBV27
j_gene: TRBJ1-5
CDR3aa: CASRPQGANQPQHF
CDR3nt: TGTGCCAGCAGGCCACAGGGGGCGAATCAGCCCCAGCATTTT

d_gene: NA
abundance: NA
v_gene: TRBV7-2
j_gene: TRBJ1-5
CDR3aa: CASSFSGDSNQPQHF
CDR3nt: TGTGCCAGCAGCTTTTCAGGGGATAGCAATCAGCCCCAGCATTTT

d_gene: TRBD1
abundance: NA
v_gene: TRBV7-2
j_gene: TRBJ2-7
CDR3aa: CASSLGFDRGVSYEQYF
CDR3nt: TGTGCCAGCAGCTTAGGCTTTGACAGGGGGGTATCCTACGAGCAGTACTTC

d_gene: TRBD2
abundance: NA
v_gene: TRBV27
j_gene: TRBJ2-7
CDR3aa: CASSIRLAGTYEQYF
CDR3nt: TGTGCCAGCAGCATCAGACTAGCGGGCACCTACGAGCAGTACTTC